Below, one TCR beta chain is given with its context. Time point described: blood at routine non-recurrence follow-up after resection. Extraction of whole RNA from tumor, nontumor lung or frozen PBMC preceded unsorted sequencing. This sample was included in a study of spatial heterogeneity in lung cancer. V gave up 4 bases and J gave up 3 bases; unmatched junction bases: 15. Per the germline V gene, CDR1 is LNHDA and CDR2 is SQIVND (reference sequence). CDR3 length: 18 residues. MiXCR, run by TCRdb on the 5' RACE reads, gives a single entry per CDR3 protein. The sample consists of roughly 120,000 distinct CDR3 sequences, over 9% of them appearing once.

The sequencing here drew on PBMCs, taken at follow-up. V usage is TRBV19 and J usage is TRBJ1-5; 7 bases match TRBD1. This TCR was recovered from a male donor with early-stage non-small cell lung cancer. As DNA, the CDR3 is TGTGCCAGTAGTAATACACCGGGACAGACAAACCTCAATCAGCCCCAGCATTTT. This translates into CASSNTPGQTNLNQPQHF.